The next 8 T cell receptor beta chains were all read from a single sample in a study of T cell repertoires in cytomegalovirus infection. TCRdb used MiXCR to reprocess the reads, holding one entry per CDR3 protein. This sample has 480,000 or so distinct CDR3 sequences, with 11% found just once. Sample: PBMCs. All receptors derive from a human donor in good health (CMV status not recorded). Some clones in this sample may be carry-over from other donors' samples.

In this sample, this clonotype turned up many times. The chain uses TRBV7-9 and TRBJ1-1; tentative D call: TRBD1 (5 bases). Germline V lookup: CDR1 SEHNR, CDR2 FQNEAQ (reference sequence). The length of the CDR3 is 16 residues. V lost 6 bases, J lost 4 bases, and 21 bases lay in between. CDR3 nucleotide sequence: TGTGCCAGCAGTCCTAGTCGCGGGGGGATTAGCACTGAAGCTTTCTTT. As protein: CASSPSRGGISTEAFF.

This clonotype has only a few counts. This chain joins TRBV3-1 and TRBJ2-7, with D tentatively TRBD1 or TRBD2 (5 bases each). The length of the CDR3 is 15 residues. Germline loops: CDR1 LGHDT, CDR2 YNNKEL (reference sequence). Trimming left V 3 bases short and J 4 bases short, with 16 bases between. CDR3 coding DNA: TGTGCCAGCAGCCACGCCGGGACGTATACATACGAGCAGTACTTC. Translated: CASSHAGTYTYEQYF.

This chain uses TRBV20-1 with TRBJ1-4; TRBD1 is a possible D gene (5 bases). Trimming took 4 bases from V and 7 from J, leaving 22 bases between them. The CDR3 has 16 amino acids. Germline values: CDR1 DFQATT, CDR2 SNEGSKA (reference sequence). CDR3 loop: CSANSPRGIRGEKLFF. DNA of the CDR3: TGCAGTGCTAACTCCCCCCGGGGGATCCGGGGTGAAAAACTGTTTTTT.

The J gene is TRBJ1-2, the V gene TRBV6-8; D unclear. Germline V gives CDR1 MNHGY, CDR2 SAAAGT. There are 13 residues in the CDR3. V was cut by 5 bases and J by 10 bases, with 17 bases left in between. The CDR3 DNA reads TGTGCCAGCAGTAGTGAGAGGCCTCATGACTACACCTTC. Translating it yields CASSSERPHDYTF.

This clonotype was seen repeatedly, ten times or more. The chain combines TRBV12-3 or TRBV12-4 with TRBJ1-5; D is undetermined. The CDR3 has 12 residues. Trimming took 6 bases from V and 7 from J, leaving 10 bases between them. The CDR3 region is CASRRTEQPQHF. The CDR3 DNA sequence: TGTGCCAGCAGAAGGACCGAACAGCCCCAGCATTTT.

This clonotype was counted at least ten times. This chain joins TRBV7-2 and TRBJ1-1; D is unclear. The germline V gene has CDR1 SGHTA and CDR2 FQGNSA. The CDR3 extends over 15 amino acids. V gave up 2 bases and J gave up 5 bases, with 15 bases separating them. The CDR3 loop reads CASSLLSTDLTEAFF. In DNA form, the CDR3 reads TGTGCCAGCAGCTTACTAAGCACAGATTTGACTGAAGCTTTCTTT.

The CDR3 protein is CASSLTAGSTDTQYF. The CDR3 nucleotides read TGTGCCAGCAGTTTAACAGCGGGGAGCACAGATACGCAGTATTTT. This chain connects TRBV27 to TRBJ2-3; 7 nucleotides agree with TRBD2. With 2 bases clipped from V and 0 bases from J, the junction kept 2 bases outside the gene matches. This CDR3 has 15 residues. CDR1 and CDR2 from the germline V gene are MNHEY and SMNVEV (reference sequence).

Ten or more counts support this clonotype. The chain is built from TRBV6-1 and TRBJ2-3, with D hard to call. CDR3 length: 16 amino acids. V lost 5 bases and J 0 bases, leaving 15 bases between the germline ends. Germline-derived CDR1 and CDR2 are MNHNS and SASEGT. CDR3 loop: CASSRGQAASTDTQYF. The CDR3 nucleotides are TGTGCCAGCAGTAGAGGTCAGGCAGCTAGCACAGATACGCAGTATTTT.